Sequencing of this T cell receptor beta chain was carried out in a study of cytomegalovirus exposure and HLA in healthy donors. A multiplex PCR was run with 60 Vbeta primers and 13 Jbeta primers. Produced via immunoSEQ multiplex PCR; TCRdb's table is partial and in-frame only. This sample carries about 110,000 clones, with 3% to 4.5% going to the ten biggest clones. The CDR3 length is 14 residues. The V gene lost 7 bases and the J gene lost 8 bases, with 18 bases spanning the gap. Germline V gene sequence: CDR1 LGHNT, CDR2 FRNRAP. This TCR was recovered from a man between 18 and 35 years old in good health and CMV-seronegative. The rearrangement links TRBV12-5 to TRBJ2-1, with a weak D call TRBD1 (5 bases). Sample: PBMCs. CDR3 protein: CASVFRVKQDEQFF. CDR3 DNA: TGTGCTAGTGTTTTCAGGGTGAAGCAGGATGAGCAGTTCTTC.